This T cell receptor (beta chain) was captured in a study of T cell responses to AZD1222 COVID-19 vaccine. This CDR3 comprises 13 residues. With 4 bases removed from V and 5 bases from J, the gap between germline ends came to 12 bases. Germline CDR1 and CDR2: SGHRS and YFSETQ. TCRdb's copy holds only in-frame clones and misses some; the assay was immunoSEQ multiplex PCR. This sample has around 130,000 clones, with about 91% found just once. Regarding the study as a whole: White British donors predominated, females outnumbered males, and clonal diversity was possibly underestimated.

On this clone itself: Its antigen is unknown.

The chain carries TRBV5-1 and TRBJ2-5; D could derive from TRBD1 or TRBD2 (5 bases each). This TCR came from an adult in good health. The specimen was peripheral blood, collected on day 0 of AZD1222 vaccination. The CDR3 sequence is CASSPGGYETQYF. The CDR3 DNA reads as TGCGCCAGCAGCCCTGGGGGATATGAGACCCAGTACTTC. Using reference TRBV5-1 and TRBJ2-5 for the parts outside the CDR3, the full variable domain is KAGVTQTPRYLIKTRGQQVTLSCSPISGHRSVSWYQQTPGQGLQFLFEYFSETQRNKGNFPGRFSGRQFSNSRSEMNVSTLELGDSALYLCASSPGGYETQYFGPGTRLLVL.